These 23 T cell receptor beta chains came from one sample sequenced in a study of CD8 T cells in Susac syndrome (dated by TCRdb to about 2019). Library preparation was by the immunoSEQ multiplex PCR assay. RNA was extracted using the RNeasy kit, and roughly 0.5 to 1 microgram was reverse transcribed with random hexamers. TCRdb handled the public reads itself, with Q25 trimming in fastp and clone calling in MiXCR, and kept productive beta chains. Duplicate CDR3 protein sequences are folded into a single record with the most common DNA and genes. A total of approximately 190,000 distinct CDR3 sequences appear in this sample, around 96% of them only once. The leading ten clones occupy approximately 0.093% of the sample. Material for sequencing was CD4+ T cells from PBMCs. These receptors came from a human donor with multiple sclerosis.

This clonotype was counted between two and nine times. The rearrangement joins TRBV7-9 to TRBJ2-5, with D possibly being TRBD1 or TRBD2 (5 bases each). The germline CDR1 and CDR2 sequences are SEHNR and FQNEAQ (reference sequence). This CDR3 spans 12 amino acids. Trimming stripped 4 bases from V and 4 bases from J, with 7 bases between. The CDR3 protein is CASSWDRETQYF. CDR3 DNA: TGTGCCAGCAGCTGGGACCGAGAGACCCAGTACTTC.

CDR3 nucleotides: TGTGCCAGCAGTCCTGGGGGGACAGGGCGCTATGGCTACACCTTC. Translated, it gives CASSPGGTGRYGYTF. This rearrangement joins TRBV28 to TRBJ1-2; 9 bases are shared with TRBD1. Trimming removed 5 bases from V and 4 bases from J; junction bases left unmatched: 8. Germline lookup yields CDR1 MDHEN and CDR2 SYDVKM. The CDR3 has 15 amino acids.

The V gene is TRBV9, the J gene TRBJ1-1, with TRBD1 as a possible D gene (6 bases). V lost 3 bases and J lost 1, with 10 bases in between. The CDR3 is 14 amino acids. From germline, CDR1 is SGDLS and CDR2 YYNGEE. The CDR3 DNA follows: TGTGCCAGCAGCGAGGACAGTGCGAACACTGAAGCTTTCTTT. As protein: CASSEDSANTEAFF.

The gene calls are TRBV20-1 and TRBJ2-7; D call uncertain. CDR3 length equals 12 residues. Trimming took off 6 bases at V and 2 bases at J, with 11 bases between the two ends. Germline V gene data show CDR1 as DFQATT and CDR2 as SNEGSKA (reference sequence). CDR3 region: CSAPSGTYEQYF. DNA for the CDR3: TGCAGTGCCCCCTCGGGTACCTACGAGCAGTACTTC.

The chain uses TRBV20-1 and TRBJ2-1; D is unclear. V was shortened by 2 bases and J by 7 bases, with 21 bases between the two germline ends. This CDR3 contains 16 residues. Germline V gene lookup returns CDR1 DFQATT and CDR2 SNEGSKA (reference sequence). In nucleotides, the CDR3 is TGCAGTGCTAGACTAGGTCCGTCCGCCCTCAGAAATGAGCAGTTCTTC. It specifies CSARLGPSALRNEQFF.

This chain's CDR3 is CATGPFGVDTQYF. CDR3 bases: TGTGCCACCGGGCCCTTCGGGGTAGATACGCAGTATTTT. This chain links TRBV24-1 with TRBJ2-3; perhaps TRBD2 as D (5 bases). The CDR3 totals 13 residues. V shed 9 bases and J shed 5 bases, with 14 bases lying between them. CDR1 and CDR2 from the germline V gene are KGHDR and SFDVKD.

This clonotype occurred once. This chain joins TRBV4-1 and TRBJ1-3; D gene unclear. CDR1 is MGHRA and CDR2 is YSYEKL in the germline V gene. There are 13 residues in the CDR3. Trimming left V 0 bases short and J 8 bases short, with 8 bases between. The CDR3, as DNA: TGCGCCAGCAGCCAAGAGTGGGCGGACACCATATATTTT. This translates into CASSQEWADTIYF.

The chain carries TRBV27 and TRBJ2-1; 11 positions match TRBD2. The CDR3 is 15 residues long. V shed 8 bases, J shed 7 bases, and the junction held 10 bases outside the gene matches. CDR1 and CDR2 (germline): MNHEY, SMNVEV (reference sequence). DNA for the CDR3: TGTGCCAGCGGGACACGACTAGCGGGACTTAATGAGCAGTTCTTC. Translated: CASGTRLAGLNEQFF.

The chain uses TRBV20-1 and TRBJ2-7, with D perhaps matching TRBD1 (7 bases). V was trimmed by 5 bases and J by 6 bases, leaving 14 bases between them. Per germline, CDR1 DFQATT and CDR2 SNEGSKA (reference sequence). There are 12 residues in the CDR3. CDR3 nucleotide sequence: TGCAGTGCTCACGCAGGGGGGAGCGAGCAGTACTTC. The encoded protein is CSAHAGGSEQYF.

V gene TRBV5-1 combines with J gene TRBJ2-7, with D perhaps matching TRBD2 (5 bases). The CDR3 is 14 residues long. Germline V gene data show CDR1 as SGHRS and CDR2 as YFSETQ. The V and J ends lost 4 bases and 6 bases respectively, with 17 bases between them. In DNA form, the CDR3 reads TGCGCCAGCAGCCCCGGAGATGTTGGAGGCGAGCAGTACTTC. Its translation: CASSPGDVGGEQYF.

The chain carries TRBV29-1 and TRBJ1-2; tentative D call: TRBD1 (6 bases). Looked up from germline, CDR1 is SQVTM and CDR2 is ANQGSEA. Trimming left V 6 bases short and J 9 bases short, with 26 bases between. This CDR3 is built from 15 residues. The CDR3 loop reads CSVSPSRQAAESYTF. The CDR3 DNA sequence: TGCAGCGTAAGCCCCTCCCGACAGGCAGCAGAGAGCTACACCTTC.

The V call is TRBV30, the J call TRBJ2-1, with TRBD2 as a possible D gene (7 bases). From germline, CDR1 is GTSNPN and CDR2 SVGIG (reference sequence). This CDR3 has 14 residues. V lost 2 bases and J lost 7, with 15 bases in between. The DNA for the CDR3 is TGTGCCTGGAGTCCCGGGGGGCTTCAGAATGAGCAGTTCTTC. Protein sequence: CAWSPGGLQNEQFF.

The chain carries TRBV27 and TRBJ2-1, with D tentatively TRBD1 (6 bases). With 3 bases removed from V and 0 bases from J, the gap between germline ends came to 12 bases. This CDR3 is built from 16 residues. The V gene's germline CDR1 is MNHEY and CDR2 SMNVEV (reference sequence). CDR3: CASSFIGQSSYNEQFF. CDR3 nucleotides: TGTGCCAGCAGTTTCATTGGACAGAGCTCCTACAATGAGCAGTTCTTC.

This chain joins TRBV19 and TRBJ1-1; D call uncertain. V was pared by 5 bases and J by 0 bases, with 13 bases between. Germline V gives CDR1 LNHDA, CDR2 SQIVND (reference sequence). The CDR3 totals 15 residues. Here the CDR3 DNA reads TGTGCCAGTAGTCCGACGGCGGGTCTGAACACTGAAGCTTTCTTT. Amino acids: CASSPTAGLNTEAFF.

Comments on this clonotype: The junction does not match germline at one end; this may be a read error. The CDR3: CSAPQGPF. In DNA form, the CDR3 reads TGCAGCGCCCCACAAGGACCCTTC. This chain links TRBV29-1 with TRBJ1-2; D unclear. The CDR3 covers 8 residues. The germline CDR1 and CDR2 sequences are SQVTM and ANQGSEA.

This chain uses TRBV18 with TRBJ1-4; no reliable D call. V lost 4 bases, J lost 0 bases, and 12 bases lay in between. Germline V gene sequence: CDR1 KGHSH, CDR2 LQKENI. CDR3 length equals 16 residues. CDR3 in amino acids: CASSRVYAATNEKLFF. CDR3 DNA sequence: TGTGCCAGCTCACGGGTATACGCCGCAACTAATGAAAAACTGTTTTTT.

Only one count was recorded for this clonotype. The rearrangement links TRBV30 to TRBJ2-5; tentative D call: TRBD2 (7 bases). This CDR3 is built from 15 residues. Trimming removed 0 bases at V and 5 bases at J, with 16 bases between. Germline loops: CDR1 GTSNPN, CDR2 SVGIG (reference sequence). CDR3 amino acids: CAWSVLGGRVETQYF. The CDR3 DNA sequence: TGTGCCTGGAGTGTACTGGGGGGGCGCGTGGAGACCCAGTACTTC. Based on the CDR3 plus reference TRBV30 and TRBJ2-5, the full variable domain is SQTIHQWPATLVQPVGSPLSLECTVEGTSNPNLYWYRQAAGRGLQLLFYSVGIGQISSEVPQNLSASRPQDRQFILSSKKLLLSDSGFYLCAWSVLGGRVETQYFGPGTRLLVL.

V gene TRBV12-3 or TRBV12-4 combines with J gene TRBJ2-5, with D uncertain. The CDR3 contains 12 residues. The V gene lost 8 bases and the J gene lost 0 bases, with 7 bases spanning the gap. CDR3 protein: CASVGYQETQYF. The CDR3 nucleotides read TGTGCCAGCGTGGGGTACCAAGAGACCCAGTACTTC.

V usage is TRBV27 and J usage is TRBJ2-5; 12 positions match TRBD2. Trimming removed 5 bases from V and 7 bases from J; junction bases left unmatched: 11. The CDR3 sequence is 16 residues long. CDR1 and CDR2 (germline): MNHEY, SMNVEV (reference sequence). As DNA, the CDR3 is TGTGCCAGCAGTCCCGGACTAGCGGGGCGTCGGGGGACCCAGTACTTC. Translation: CASSPGLAGRRGTQYF.

The chain couples TRBV28 to TRBJ1-2, with D unresolved. Per the germline V gene, CDR1 is MDHEN and CDR2 is SYDVKM. This CDR3 region has 12 residues. Trimming left V 5 bases short and J 14 bases short, with 18 bases between. The chain's CDR3 is CASSLIARPVTF. For the CDR3, the DNA is TGTGCCAGCAGTCTAATAGCCCGGCCGGTGACCTTC.

This chain joins TRBV7-8 and TRBJ1-2, with 9 nucleotides matching TRBD1. The ends lost 5 bases at V and 4 bases at J; junction bases unmatched: 8. The CDR3 sequence is 15 residues long. The germline V gene has CDR1 SGHVS and CDR2 FQNEAQ. The CDR3 DNA reads TGTGCCAGCAGCCAGTCCCGGGACAGGGCCTATGGCTACACCTTC. As protein: CASSQSRDRAYGYTF.

This chain uses TRBV20-1 with TRBJ2-5; 10 nucleotides match TRBD2. Per the germline V gene, CDR1 is DFQATT and CDR2 is SNEGSKA (reference sequence). The junction had 27 bases not matched to a gene; V was cut back by 0 bases and J by 5 bases. This CDR3 comprises 22 residues. The CDR3, as DNA: TGCAGTGCTAGAGATCCGGAGGCTGGTAGTAGCGGGAGGTTTCAGCCTTGGGAGACCCAGTACTTC. This sequence encodes CSARDPEAGSSGRFQPWETQYF.

The chain combines TRBV15 with TRBJ1-3; the match to TRBD1 covers 8 bases. The CDR3 contains 14 residues. Germline CDR1 is LNHNV and CDR2 is YYDKDF (reference sequence). Germline trimming cut 5 bases from V and 10 bases from J; bases unmatched to any gene: 10. In DNA form, the CDR3 reads TGTGCCACCAGCGTCGGACAGGGTGCCTTTACCATATATTTT. Residues: CATSVGQGAFTIYF.